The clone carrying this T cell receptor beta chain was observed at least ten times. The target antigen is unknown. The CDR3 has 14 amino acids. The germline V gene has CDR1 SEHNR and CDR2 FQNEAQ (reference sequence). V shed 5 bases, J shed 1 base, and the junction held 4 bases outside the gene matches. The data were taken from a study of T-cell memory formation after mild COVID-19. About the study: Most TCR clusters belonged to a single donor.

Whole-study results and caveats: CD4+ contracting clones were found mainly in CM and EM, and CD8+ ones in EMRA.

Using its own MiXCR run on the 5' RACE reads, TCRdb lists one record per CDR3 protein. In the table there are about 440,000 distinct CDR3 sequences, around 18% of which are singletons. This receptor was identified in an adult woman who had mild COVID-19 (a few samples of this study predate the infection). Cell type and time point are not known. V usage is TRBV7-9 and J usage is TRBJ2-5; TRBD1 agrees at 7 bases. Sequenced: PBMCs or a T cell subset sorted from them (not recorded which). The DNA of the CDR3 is TGTGCCAGCAGCCCCCGGGACAGCCAAGAGACCCAGTACTTC. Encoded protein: CASSPRDSQETQYF.